One and the same sample provided the 23 T cell receptor beta chains below, sequenced in a study of T cell repertoires in cytomegalovirus infection. Each CDR3 protein is one row after TCRdb ran MiXCR on the reads. The table has about 260,000 distinct CDR3 sequences, roughly 13% seen once; the top ten hold about 10%. Source material: PBMCs. These receptor sequences come from a human donor in good health (CMV status not recorded). Some clones in this sample may be carry-over from other donors' samples.

In its sample, this clonotype was seen many times. The CDR3 sequence: CASGWDGQETQYF. DNA for the CDR3: TGCGCCAGCGGCTGGGACGGTCAAGAGACCCAGTACTTC. The gene calls are TRBV5-1 and TRBJ2-5; D could derive from TRBD1 or TRBD2 (5 bases each). This CDR3 region has 13 residues. The V gene's germline CDR1 is SGHRS and CDR2 YFSETQ. Trimming took off 7 bases at V and 2 bases at J, with 12 bases between the two ends.

Only a few counts were recorded for this clonotype. The rearrangement uses TRBV6-5 and TRBJ1-5; D is possibly TRBD1 (6 bases). Germline V gene sequence: CDR1 MNHEY, CDR2 SVGAGI. The length of the CDR3 is 17 residues. V was trimmed by 5 bases and J by 0 bases, leaving 17 bases between them. The CDR3 nucleotides are TGTGCCAGCAGTCCCGGGGGGCAAATTGTTAGCAATCAGCCCCAGCATTTT. Encoded protein: CASSPGGQIVSNQPQHF.

The chain has TRBV6-2 or TRBV6-3 and TRBJ2-1; D remains ambiguous. The CDR3 length is 13 residues. CDR1 is MNHEY and CDR2 is SVGEGT in the germline V gene. V was trimmed by 8 bases and J by 5 bases, leaving 13 bases between them. The CDR3 region has the DNA TGTGCCAGCGCCGAATGGTCCCACAATGAGCAGTTCTTC. Residues: CASAEWSHNEQFF.

This clonotype has a handful of counts. J is TRBJ2-7 and V is TRBV6-2 or TRBV6-3; D not certain. There are 13 residues in the CDR3. Germline-derived CDR1 and CDR2 are MNHEY and SVGEGT. Trimming took 0 bases from V and 6 from J, leaving 9 bases between them. The CDR3: CASSYSQPLEQYF. The CDR3 bases are TGTGCCAGCAGTTACTCCCAACCACTCGAGCAGTACTTC.

In its sample, this clonotype was seen a few times. The rearrangement uses TRBV20-1 and TRBJ2-7, with 16 positions matching TRBD2. The CDR3 runs 19 residues. CDR1 is DFQATT and CDR2 is SNEGSKA in the germline V gene (reference sequence). V was clipped by 0 bases and J by 3 bases; unmatched bases: 11. CDR3 loop: CSARDLGLAGGPFNYEQYF. The CDR3 bases are TGCAGTGCTAGAGATCTGGGACTAGCGGGAGGGCCGTTTAACTACGAGCAGTACTTC.

This clonotype was seen ten or more times. This chain joins TRBV7-2 and TRBJ2-3, with 9 positions matching TRBD1. Germline CDR1 reads SGHTA; CDR2 reads FQGNSA. The CDR3 is made up of 15 amino acids. V was pared by 5 bases and J by 5 bases, with 8 bases of the junction left unmatched. CDR3 sequence: CASSRQGGLEDTQYF. DNA for the CDR3: TGTGCCAGCAGCCGACAGGGGGGTTTGGAAGATACGCAGTATTTT.

The chain links TRBV20-1 to TRBJ1-1; 8 bases match TRBD1. Losses at the gene ends were 6 bases for V and 5 bases for J; bases not matched to a gene: 11. Per the germline V gene, CDR1 is DFQATT and CDR2 is SNEGSKA (reference sequence). The CDR3 contains 14 residues. DNA for the CDR3: TGCAGTGCGCACTCTGGACAGGGTTGGACTGAAGCTTTCTTT. Translated: CSAHSGQGWTEAFF.

This clonotype was recorded a few times. The DNA for the CDR3 is TGTGCCAGCAGCTCGCCCAACAGGGATCGGGAGACCCAGTACTTC. Protein product: CASSSPNRDRETQYF. The V call is TRBV7-9, the J call TRBJ2-5; D is possibly TRBD1 (6 bases). Trimming took 4 bases from V and 5 from J, leaving 17 bases between them. The CDR3 is 15 residues long. Germline CDR1 SEHNR, CDR2 FQNEAQ (reference sequence).

The chain employs TRBV29-1 and TRBJ2-7; the D is unclear. This CDR3 comprises 13 residues. From germline, CDR1 is SQVTM and CDR2 ANQGSEA. Trimming pared 4 bases from V and 1 base from J, leaving 11 bases between. The CDR3 DNA reads as TGCAGCGTTGGGTTAATAGGGTCCTACGAGCAGTACTTC. Amino acid sequence: CSVGLIGSYEQYF.

This clonotype has a count of ten or more. This rearrangement joins TRBV6-9 to TRBJ1-4; possible D gene TRBD1, 5 bases. The CDR3 length is 14 residues. Germline V CDR1 and CDR2: MNHGY, SVAAGI. Trimming took off 7 bases at V and 8 bases at J, with 17 bases between the two ends. CDR3 amino acids: CASTRQRLGEKLFF. The CDR3, as DNA: TGTGCCAGCACACGACAGAGACTTGGGGAAAAACTGTTTTTT.

The rearrangement uses TRBV29-1 and TRBJ2-7; D possibly corresponds to TRBD2 (5 bases). Trimming took 3 bases from V and 4 from J, leaving 10 bases between them. This CDR3 has 12 residues. CDR1 and CDR2 from the germline V gene are SQVTM and ANQGSEA. The CDR3 region is CSVDLGSYEQYF. CDR3 nucleotide sequence: TGCAGCGTTGATCTTGGGAGTTACGAGCAGTACTTC.

The chain's CDR3 is CASSFPHLAGKNTDTQYF. The CDR3 nucleotides read TGTGCCAGCAGCTTTCCCCATCTAGCGGGAAAGAACACAGATACGCAGTATTTT. The chain has TRBV11-2 and TRBJ2-3, with 9 bases matching TRBD2. Trimming cost V 3 bases and J 2 bases; bases outside gene matches: 12. CDR3 length: 18 amino acids. The germline CDR1 and CDR2 sequences are SGHAT and FQNNGV.

The rearrangement links TRBV29-1 to TRBJ1-5; unclear D gene. The CDR3 loop spans 14 amino acids. Per the germline V gene, CDR1 is SQVTM and CDR2 is ANQGSEA. The V end was cut by 3 bases, the J end by 0 bases, with 9 bases between. This CDR3 reads CSVDQGFSNQPQHF. DNA of the CDR3: TGCAGCGTTGACCAAGGCTTTAGCAATCAGCCCCAGCATTTT.

The chain joins TRBV5-1 to TRBJ2-2, with a tentative D call TRBD1 (5 bases). This CDR3 comprises 17 residues. The V gene lost 0 bases and the J gene lost 0 bases, with 12 bases spanning the gap. Germline values: CDR1 SGHRS, CDR2 YFSETQ. The CDR3 region is CASSLGPGHPNTGELFF. CDR3 nucleotide sequence: TGCGCCAGCAGCTTGGGCCCCGGACACCCGAACACCGGGGAGCTGTTTTTT.

Only one count was recorded for this clonotype. The chain links TRBV2 to TRBJ1-1; no clear D. The CDR3 sequence is 15 residues long. Germline-derived CDR1 and CDR2 are SNHLY and FYNNEI. Trimming removed 6 bases at V and 1 base at J, with 15 bases between. The CDR3 DNA reads TGTGCCAGCAGGAGGGTAATGGTCGGGAACACTGAAGCTTTCTTT. Translating gives CASRRVMVGNTEAFF.

This clonotype was recorded at least ten times. This sequence joins TRBV6-2 or TRBV6-3 and TRBJ2-2; TRBD1 might be the D (6 bases). Germline loops: CDR1 MNHEY, CDR2 SVGEGT. Trimming cost V 2 bases and J 4 bases, with 11 bases left between them. The CDR3 runs to 15 residues. In nucleotides, the CDR3 is TGTGCCAGCAGTTACGGGGGCCGGATCACCGGGGAGCTGTTTTTT. This codes for CASSYGGRITGELFF.

The V call is TRBV29-1, the J call TRBJ2-1; TRBD1 aligns across 10 bases. With V trimmed by 7 bases and J by 7 bases, 16 bases remained unmatched. The germline gives CDR1 SQVTM, CDR2 ANQGSEA. CDR3 length: 16 amino acids. As DNA, the CDR3 is TGCAGCGACATCCGGGACAGGGGTAATCCTAAAAATGAGCAGTTCTTC. Translation: CSDIRDRGNPKNEQFF.

This clonotype came up many times. The V and J genes are TRBV2 and TRBJ2-7; D call uncertain. Trimming stripped 4 bases from V and 2 bases from J, with 18 bases between. The CDR3 contains 16 residues. Germline CDR1 SNHLY, CDR2 FYNNEI. The CDR3 here is CASSVPPSSRAYEQYF. DNA of the CDR3: TGTGCCAGCAGTGTACCACCAAGTTCCAGAGCCTACGAGCAGTACTTC.

This clonotype has at least ten counts. The chain couples TRBV4-1 to TRBJ1-1, with 7 bases identical to TRBD1. The CDR3 consists of 15 residues. With V trimmed by 1 base and J by 2 bases, 4 bases remained unmatched. Germline CDR1 MGHRA, CDR2 YSYEKL. The CDR3 sequence: CASSQVGQTNTEAFF. For the CDR3, the DNA is TGCGCCAGCAGCCAAGTGGGACAGACAAACACTGAAGCTTTCTTT.

The sample holds many counts of this clonotype. This rearrangement joins TRBV28 to TRBJ2-3, with a possible D match to TRBD2 (6 bases). V was shortened by 6 bases and J by 1 base, with 11 bases between the two germline ends. The CDR3 contains 14 residues. CDR1 MDHEN and CDR2 SYDVKM come from the germline V gene. As DNA, the CDR3 is TGTGCCAGCAGGAACCGACTAGGCACAGATACGCAGTATTTT. It translates to CASRNRLGTDTQYF.

This clonotype was seen ten or more times. The genes are TRBV7-3 and TRBJ2-1; 9 bases map to TRBD1. Germline V CDR1 and CDR2: SGHTA, FQGTGA. The CDR3 consists of 14 residues. The trim removed 5 bases at V and 15 bases at J, leaving 14 bases unmatched. For the CDR3, the DNA is TGTGCCAGCAGCCCATCCGGGACAGGGTCGAGCGCGTTCTTC. This codes for CASSPSGTGSSAFF.

The table lists this clonotype with many counts. The chain uses TRBV12-3 or TRBV12-4 and TRBJ1-1; D is undetermined. The CDR3 runs to 12 residues. Between the trimmed V and J ends, which lost 9 bases and 1 base, there was a span of 9 bases. The CDR3 bases are TGTGCCAGTTGGAGCAGGAACACTGAAGCTTTCTTT. Encoded protein: CASWSRNTEAFF.

This clonotype was counted at least ten times. This sequence joins TRBV7-2 and TRBJ1-2, with TRBD1 matching 11 bases. Germline values: CDR1 SGHTA, CDR2 FQGNSA. J lost 6 bases, V lost 3 bases, and 3 bases had no gene match. The CDR3 spans 14 residues. For the CDR3, the DNA is TGTGCCAGCAGCTTCCGGACAGGGGGCCATGGCTACACCTTC. Translation: CASSFRTGGHGYTF. Full variable domain (rest looked up from reference TRBV7-2 and TRBJ1-2): GAGVSQSPSNKVTEKGKDVELRCDPISGHTALYWYRQSLGQGLEFLIYFQGNSAPDKSGLPSDRFSAERTGGSVSTLTIQRTQQEDSAVYLCASSFRTGGHGYTFGSGTRLTVV.